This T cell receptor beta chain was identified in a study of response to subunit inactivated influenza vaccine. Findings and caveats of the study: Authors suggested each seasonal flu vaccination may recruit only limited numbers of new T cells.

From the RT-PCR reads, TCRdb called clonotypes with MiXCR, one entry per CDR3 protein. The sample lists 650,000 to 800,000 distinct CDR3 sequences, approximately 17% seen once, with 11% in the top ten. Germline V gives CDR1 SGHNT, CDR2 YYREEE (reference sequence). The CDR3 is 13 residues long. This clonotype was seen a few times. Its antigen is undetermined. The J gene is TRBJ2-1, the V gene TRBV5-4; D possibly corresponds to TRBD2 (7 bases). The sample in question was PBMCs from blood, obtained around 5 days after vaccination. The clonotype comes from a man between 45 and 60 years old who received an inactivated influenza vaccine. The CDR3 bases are TGTGCGATCCAAGACGGGGGGCTCAATGAGCAGTTCTTC. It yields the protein CAIQDGGLNEQFF.